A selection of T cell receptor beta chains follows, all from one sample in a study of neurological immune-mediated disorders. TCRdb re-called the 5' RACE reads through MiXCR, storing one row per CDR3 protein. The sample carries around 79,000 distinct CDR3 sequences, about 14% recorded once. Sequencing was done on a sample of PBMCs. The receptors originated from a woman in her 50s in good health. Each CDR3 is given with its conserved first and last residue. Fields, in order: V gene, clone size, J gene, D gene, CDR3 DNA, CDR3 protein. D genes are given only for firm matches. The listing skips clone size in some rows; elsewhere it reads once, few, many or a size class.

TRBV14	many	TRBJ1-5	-	TGTGCCAGCAGCCAAGGCCGTCAGGGGCCCCAGCATTTT	CASSQGRQGPQHF
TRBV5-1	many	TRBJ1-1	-	TGCGCCAGCAGCTTGTTCCGACAGAACACTGAAGCTTTCTTT	CASSLFRQNTEAFF
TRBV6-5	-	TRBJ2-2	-	TGTGCCAGCAGCCCTGGAGAACTCGGGGCCGGGGAGCTGTTTTTT	CASSPGELGAGELFF
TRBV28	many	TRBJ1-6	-	TGTGCCAGCATGGGCACTACCTCCTATAATTCACCCCTCCACTTT	CASMGTTSYNSPLHF
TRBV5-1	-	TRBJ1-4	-	TGCGCCAGCAGCTTGGGGCAGGGCCGAACTAATGAAAAACTGTTTTTT	CASSLGQGRTNEKLFF
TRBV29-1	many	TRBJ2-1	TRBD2	TGCAGCGTTGAAGATCTGACTAGCGCGCACAATGAGCAGTTCTTC	CSVEDLTSAHNEQFF
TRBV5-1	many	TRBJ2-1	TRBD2	TGCGCCAGCAGCTTGGGACAAGCGGGGGGGAATGAGCAGTTCTTC	CASSLGQAGGNEQFF
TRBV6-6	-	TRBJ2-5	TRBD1	TGTGCCAGCATTCTACAGGGGCAAGAGACCCAGTACTTC	CASILQGQETQYF
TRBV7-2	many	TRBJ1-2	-	TGTGCCAGCAGCTTAGTCGGACATGCTGGGTATGGCTACACCTTC	CASSLVGHAGYGYTF
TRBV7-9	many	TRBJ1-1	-	TGTGCCAGCAGGGCAGGGTGGAACACTGAAGCTTTCTTT	CASRAGWNTEAFF
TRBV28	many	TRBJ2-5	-	TGTGCCAGCAGTTTAAGAGGAGGGACAGATCAAGAGACCCAGTACTTC	CASSLRGGTDQETQYF
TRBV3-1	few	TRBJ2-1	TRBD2	TGTGCCAGCAGCCCGCTAGCGGGGGGGAACAATGAGCAGTTCTTC	CASSPLAGGNNEQFF
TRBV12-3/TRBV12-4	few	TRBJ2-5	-	TGTGCCAGCTCCCCGGGGCAGTCAATTAGGGAGACCCAGTACTTC	CASSPGQSIRETQYF
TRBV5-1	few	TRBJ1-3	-	TGCGCCAGCAGCCTGAATCGTGACCCCTCTGGAAACACCATATATTTT	CASSLNRDPSGNTIYF
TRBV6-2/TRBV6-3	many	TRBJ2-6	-	TGTGCCAGCAGACCCGTCGCTTCGGCAGGGGGGGCCAACGTCCTGACTTTC	CASRPVASAGGANVLTF
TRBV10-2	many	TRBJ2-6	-	TGCGCCAGCAGTACGGGGGCGCCTGGGGCCAACGTCCTGACTTTC	CASSTGAPGANVLTF
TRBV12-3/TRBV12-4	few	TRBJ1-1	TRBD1	TGTGCCAGCAGTTCCGGGACAGGGGCCCCTGCGGACACTGAAGCTTTCTTT	CASSSGTGAPADTEAFF
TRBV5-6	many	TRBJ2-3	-	TGTGCCAGCAGCTCATGGGTGGCAGATACGCAGTATTTT	CASSSWVADTQYF
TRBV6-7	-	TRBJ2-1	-	TGTGCCAGCAGTTGCACTACTCCCCTACCGCTCGTGCGGGGTAAGAATGAGCAGTTCTTC	CASSCTTPLPLVRGKNEQFF
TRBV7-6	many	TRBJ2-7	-	TGTGCCAGCAGCTTAGCTAGCGGACCCTACGAGCAGTACTTC	CASSLASGPYEQYF
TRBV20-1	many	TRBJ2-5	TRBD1	TGCAGTGCAAAGACAGGGGATCATACAGAGACCCAGTACTTC	CSAKTGDHTETQYF
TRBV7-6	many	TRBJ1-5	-	TGTGCCAGCAGCTTAGCGGTAGGCAATCAGCCCCAGCATTTT	CASSLAVGNQPQHF
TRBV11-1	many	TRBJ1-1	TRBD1	TGTGCCAGATCCGGGACAGGGGGTATGAACACTGAAGCTTTCTTT	CARSGTGGMNTEAFF
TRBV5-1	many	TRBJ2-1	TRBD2	TGCGCCAGCAGCTCGGGGGGGGCGGACAATGAGCAGTTCTTC	CASSSGGADNEQFF
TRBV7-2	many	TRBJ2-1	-	TGTGCCAGCAGCTCGGCCGGGACTTGGAATGAGCAGTTCTTC	CASSSAGTWNEQFF
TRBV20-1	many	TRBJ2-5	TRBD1	TGCAGTGCTAGAAAGACAGGGGTTCTTGAGACCCAGTACTTC	CSARKTGVLETQYF
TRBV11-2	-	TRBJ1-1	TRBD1	TGTGCCAGCAGCTCCCCTAGCCAGGGGGACACTGAAGCTTTCTTT	CASSSPSQGDTEAFF
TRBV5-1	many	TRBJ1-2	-	TGCGCCAGCAGCCGAGAGGGGGTTAGCTTCTATGGCTACACCTTC	CASSREGVSFYGYTF
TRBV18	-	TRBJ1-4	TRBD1	TGTGCCAGCCGAACGCCCGGGACAGGGGAAGGGAATGGAAAACTGTTTTTT	CASRTPGTGEGNGKLFF
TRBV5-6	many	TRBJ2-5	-	TGTGCCAGCAGCTCTGAAACAGGGTTGGAGACCCAGTACTTC	CASSSETGLETQYF
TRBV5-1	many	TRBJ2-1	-	TGCGCCAGCAGCTTTGTGAGACAGGTGCGAAATGAGCAGTTCTTC	CASSFVRQVRNEQFF
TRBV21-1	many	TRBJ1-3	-	TGTGCCAGCAGCAACTCGGAATTTAGGGACAGCCTCAGACCTCTCTCTGGAAACACCATATATTTT	CASSNSEFRDSLRPLSGNTIYF
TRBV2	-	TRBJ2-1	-	TGTGCCAGCAGTGGACACATCGGTAGGGCGAATGAGCAGTTCTTC	CASSGHIGRANEQFF
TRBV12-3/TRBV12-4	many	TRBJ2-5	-	TGTGCCAGCAGTTTGACGGAGGAGACCCAGTACTTC	CASSLTEETQYF
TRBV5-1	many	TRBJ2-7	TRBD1	TGCGCCAGCAGCTTGCTTCGGACAGGGATAGACGAGCAGTACTTC	CASSLLRTGIDEQYF
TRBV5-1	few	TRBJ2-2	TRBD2	TGCGCCAGCAGCCCCGGACTAGCGGGAGTTGGCGGGGAGCTGTTTTTT	CASSPGLAGVGGELFF
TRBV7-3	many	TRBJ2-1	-	TGTGCCAGCAGCTTAGATGGCGGGATTGGGGAAAATGAGCAGTTCTTC	CASSLDGGIGENEQFF
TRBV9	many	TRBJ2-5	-	TGTGCCAGCAGCGTAGGCGCAGGGAATCAAGAGACCCAGTACTTC	CASSVGAGNQETQYF
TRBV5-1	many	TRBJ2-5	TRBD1	TGCGCCAGCAGCCGGGGGCTGACAGGGGGAGAGACCCAGTACTTC	CASSRGLTGGETQYF
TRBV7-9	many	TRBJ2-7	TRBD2	TGTGCCAGCAGCTTAAGTGGGAGGGCCGCCGAGCAGTACTTC	CASSLSGRAAEQYF
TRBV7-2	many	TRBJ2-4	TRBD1	TGTGCCAGCAGCGGAGACAGGGGATTGGACATTCAGTACTTC	CASSGDRGLDIQYF
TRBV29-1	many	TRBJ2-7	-	TGCAGCGTTGGACCGATCTTATCTGTCGAGCAGTACTTC	CSVGPILSVEQYF
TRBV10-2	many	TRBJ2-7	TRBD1	TGCGCCAGCAGTGGGGGGACAGGCAACGAGCAGTACTTC	CASSGGTGNEQYF
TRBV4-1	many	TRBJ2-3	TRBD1	TGCGCCAGCAGCCAAGAAAAGCCCGGACAGGGGGCAACGCAGTATTTT	CASSQEKPGQGATQYF
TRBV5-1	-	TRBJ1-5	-	TGCGCCAGCAGCCCCCAGGGACGGTTCAATCAGCCCCAGCATTTT	CASSPQGRFNQPQHF
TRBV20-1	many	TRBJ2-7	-	TGCAGTGCTAGGAAGTCCTACGAGCAGTACTTC	CSARKSYEQYF